The rows below give T cell receptor beta chains drawn from one sample of a study of monozygotic twins with cystic fibrosis. Clones were sequenced by immunoSEQ multiplex PCR, and TCRdb holds only the in-frame ones, with some missing. The sample lists some 10,000 clones, 65% to 90% occurring once. Specimen: blood. The source of these receptors is a man aged 18 to 30 with cystic fibrosis. The CDR3 runs from the conserved cysteine through the conserved F or W. Not all rows give a size; the values are once, few, many and, for expanded clones, a class.

clone_size: -
v_call: TRBV10-3
cdr3_aa: CATNSGTLNTEAFF

clone_size: -
v_call: TRBV19
cdr3_aa: CASSPKAAGPPLHF

clone_size: -
v_call: TRBV7-2
cdr3_aa: CASQIGGGNEQFF

clone_size: -
v_call: TRBV11-2
cdr3_aa: CASSLDGTHYEQYF

clone_size: -
v_call: TRBV29-1
cdr3_aa: CSVAGGADTEAFF

clone_size: once
v_call: TRBV18
cdr3_aa: CASSPLLGTSQETQYF

clone_size: -
v_call: TRBV5-1
cdr3_aa: CASSPLLVGLAGGNEQFF

clone_size: -
v_call: TRBV27
cdr3_aa: CASTLTATNEKLFF

clone_size: -
v_call: TRBV30
cdr3_aa: CAWSVERWVSPLHF

clone_size: -
v_call: TRBV28
cdr3_aa: CASSLWAGAPERYGYTF

clone_size: -
v_call: TRBV29-1
cdr3_aa: CTAGERGAGELFF

clone_size: -
v_call: TRBV2
cdr3_aa: CASTRQGSSTDTQYF

clone_size: -
v_call: TRBV11-2
cdr3_aa: CASSLAGSGNTIYF

clone_size: once
v_call: TRBV18
cdr3_aa: CASSPARQGNNEQFF

clone_size: once
v_call: TRBV7-2
cdr3_aa: CASSSYRGSGNTIYF

clone_size: -
v_call: TRBV10-3
cdr3_aa: CAISPSGANTEAFF

clone_size: -
v_call: TRBV11-2
cdr3_aa: CASRTITAISAKNIQYF

clone_size: -
v_call: TRBV14
cdr3_aa: CASSQGSTAYGYTF

clone_size: -
v_call: TRBV7-9
cdr3_aa: CASSFTDTQYF

clone_size: once
v_call: TRBV4-1
cdr3_aa: CASSQVAATDTQYF

clone_size: -
v_call: TRBV5-4
cdr3_aa: CASSRQGTYGYTF

clone_size: -
v_call: TRBV5-1
cdr3_aa: CASSPGTSGRGPAGTQYF

clone_size: -
v_call: TRBV5-4
cdr3_aa: CASSLVGSRNDGYTF

clone_size: -
v_call: TRBV9
cdr3_aa: CASSVESLAGGVEQFF

clone_size: -
v_call: TRBV5-8
cdr3_aa: CASSLGTGEDTEAFF

clone_size: -
v_call: TRBV5-1
cdr3_aa: CASSLVASGSGLTQYF

clone_size: -
v_call: TRBV30
cdr3_aa: CAFSLYRGRSGYTF

clone_size: -
v_call: TRBV7-9
cdr3_aa: CASSFIPGNNSPLHF

clone_size: -
v_call: TRBV5-4
cdr3_aa: CASSLTGMETQYF

clone_size: -
v_call: TRBV28
cdr3_aa: CASSLAAAGGYTF

clone_size: -
v_call: TRBV11-3
cdr3_aa: CASSLSSFGTDTQYF

clone_size: -
v_call: TRBV7-6
cdr3_aa: CASSSGQGYGYTF

clone_size: few
v_call: TRBV6-1
cdr3_aa: CASSERTGDNQPQHF

clone_size: -
v_call: TRBV7-3
cdr3_aa: CASSFHRATNTGELFF

clone_size: once
v_call: TRBV25-1
cdr3_aa: CASLRNSNTGELFF

clone_size: -
v_call: TRBV5-6
cdr3_aa: CASSFGTGGGEQYF

clone_size: -
v_call: TRBV4-1
cdr3_aa: CASSQGGGSEQFF

clone_size: -
v_call: TRBV11-3
cdr3_aa: CASSILAGGFNEQFF

clone_size: -
v_call: TRBV5-1
cdr3_aa: CASSLVGGSYEQYF

clone_size: -
v_call: TRBV27
cdr3_aa: CASSLGQGKAEAFF

clone_size: -
v_call: TRBV5-4
cdr3_aa: CASSLAGGLAGELFF

clone_size: few
v_call: TRBV7-7
cdr3_aa: CASSLRDGYEQYF

clone_size: -
v_call: TRBV7-8
cdr3_aa: CASSLSDEQFF

clone_size: -
v_call: TRBV4-1
cdr3_aa: CASSQAGLAATDTQYF

clone_size: -
v_call: TRBV29-1
cdr3_aa: CSAVTEGNTEAFF

clone_size: -
v_call: TRBV25-1
cdr3_aa: CASLPSQGHGYTF

clone_size: -
v_call: TRBV11-3
cdr3_aa: CASSISSYEQYF

clone_size: few
v_call: TRBV6-6
cdr3_aa: CASSRRTNYGYTF

clone_size: once
v_call: TRBV5-1
cdr3_aa: CASSLGTVNQPQHF

clone_size: -
v_call: TRBV6-6
cdr3_aa: CASSYAMLSDRVYF

clone_size: -
v_call: TRBV2
cdr3_aa: CASSERGSPYGYTF

clone_size: -
v_call: TRBV9
cdr3_aa: CASSVGQYGYTF

clone_size: -
v_call: TRBV6-5
cdr3_aa: CASSSQHTDTQYF

clone_size: -
v_call: TRBV2
cdr3_aa: CASHAEEQFF

clone_size: -
v_call: TRBV11-2
cdr3_aa: CASSFGRGEYGYTF

clone_size: -
v_call: TRBV5-6
cdr3_aa: CASKTTGAHNSPLHF

clone_size: -
v_call: TRBV6-6
cdr3_aa: CASSPETGGLGEQYF

clone_size: -
v_call: TRBV5-1
cdr3_aa: CASSLVGPIPLSSYEQYF

clone_size: -
v_call: TRBV11-2
cdr3_aa: CASSRTSGFTSYNEQFF